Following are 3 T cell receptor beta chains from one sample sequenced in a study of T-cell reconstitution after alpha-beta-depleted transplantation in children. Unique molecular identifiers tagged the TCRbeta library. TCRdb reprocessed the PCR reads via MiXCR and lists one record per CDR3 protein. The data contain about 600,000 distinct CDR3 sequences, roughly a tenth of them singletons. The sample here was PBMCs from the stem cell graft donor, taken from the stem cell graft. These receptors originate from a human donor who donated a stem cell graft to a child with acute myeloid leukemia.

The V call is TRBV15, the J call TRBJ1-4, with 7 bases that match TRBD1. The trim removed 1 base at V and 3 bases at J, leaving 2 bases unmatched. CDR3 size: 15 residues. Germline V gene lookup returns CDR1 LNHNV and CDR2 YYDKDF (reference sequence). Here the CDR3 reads CATSRVGTANEKLFF. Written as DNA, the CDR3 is TGTGCCACCAGCAGAGTTGGGACAGCTAATGAAAAACTGTTTTTT.

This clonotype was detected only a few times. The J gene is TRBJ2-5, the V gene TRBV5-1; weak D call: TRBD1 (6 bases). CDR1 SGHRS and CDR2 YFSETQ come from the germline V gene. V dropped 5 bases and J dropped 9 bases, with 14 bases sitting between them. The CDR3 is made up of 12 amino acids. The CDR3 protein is CASSQQGSAQYF. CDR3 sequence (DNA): TGCGCCAGCAGTCAACAGGGTTCGGCCCAGTACTTC. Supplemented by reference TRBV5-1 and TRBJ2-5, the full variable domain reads KAGVTQTPRYLIKTRGQQVTLSCSPISGHRSVSWYQQTPGQGLQFLFEYFSETQRNKGNFPGRFSGRQFSNSRSEMNVSTLELGDSALYLCASSQQGSAQYFGPGTRLLVL.

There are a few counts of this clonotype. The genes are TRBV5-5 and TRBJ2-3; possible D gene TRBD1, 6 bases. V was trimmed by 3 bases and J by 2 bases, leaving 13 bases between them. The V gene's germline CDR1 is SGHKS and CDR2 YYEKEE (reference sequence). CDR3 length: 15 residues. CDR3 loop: CASSSFRTATDTQYF. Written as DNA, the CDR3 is TGTGCCAGCAGCTCATTTAGGACAGCCACAGATACGCAGTATTTT.